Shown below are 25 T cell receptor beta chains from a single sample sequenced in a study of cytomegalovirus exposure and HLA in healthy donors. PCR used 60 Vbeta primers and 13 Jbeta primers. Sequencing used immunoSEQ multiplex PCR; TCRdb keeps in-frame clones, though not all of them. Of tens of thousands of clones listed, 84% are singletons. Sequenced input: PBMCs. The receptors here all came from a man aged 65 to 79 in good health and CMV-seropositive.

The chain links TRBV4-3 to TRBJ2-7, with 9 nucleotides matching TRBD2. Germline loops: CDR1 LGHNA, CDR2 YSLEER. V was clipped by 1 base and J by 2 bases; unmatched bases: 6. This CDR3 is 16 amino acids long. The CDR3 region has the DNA TGCGCCAGCAGCCAAGGCGTGGGCGGGGGGGCCTACGAGCAGTACTTC. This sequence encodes CASSQGVGGGAYEQYF.

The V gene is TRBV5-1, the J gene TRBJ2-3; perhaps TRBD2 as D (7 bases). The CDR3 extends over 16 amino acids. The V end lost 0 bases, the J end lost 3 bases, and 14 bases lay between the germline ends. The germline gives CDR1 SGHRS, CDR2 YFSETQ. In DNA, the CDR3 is TGCGCCAGCAGCTTGGACCCGGGGGGCCTGACAGATACGCAGTATTTT. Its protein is CASSLDPGGLTDTQYF.

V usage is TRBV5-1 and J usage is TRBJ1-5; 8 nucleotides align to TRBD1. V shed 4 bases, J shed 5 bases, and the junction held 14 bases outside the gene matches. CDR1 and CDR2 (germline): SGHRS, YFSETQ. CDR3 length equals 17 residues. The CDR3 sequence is CASSTGQGGIGHQPQHF. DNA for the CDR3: TGCGCCAGCAGCACTGGACAGGGTGGGATCGGGCATCAGCCCCAGCATTTT.

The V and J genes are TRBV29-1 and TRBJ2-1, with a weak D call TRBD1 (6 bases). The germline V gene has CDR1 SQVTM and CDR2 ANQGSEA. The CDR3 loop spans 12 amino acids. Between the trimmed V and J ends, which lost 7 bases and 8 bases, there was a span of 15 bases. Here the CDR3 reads CSAREQGYEQFF. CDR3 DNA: TGCAGCGCCCGGGAACAGGGCTATGAGCAGTTCTTC.

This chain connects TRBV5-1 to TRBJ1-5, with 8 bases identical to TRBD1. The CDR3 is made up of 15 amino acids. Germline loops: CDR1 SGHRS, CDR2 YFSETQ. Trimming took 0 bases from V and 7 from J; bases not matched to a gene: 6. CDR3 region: CASSLVSGGGQPQHF. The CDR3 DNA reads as TGCGCCAGCAGCTTGGTGTCAGGGGGCGGGCAGCCCCAGCATTTT. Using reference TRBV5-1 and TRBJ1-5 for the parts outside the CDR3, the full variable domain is KAGVTQTPRYLIKTRGQQVTLSCSPISGHRSVSWYQQTPGQGLQFLFEYFSETQRNKGNFPGRFSGRQFSNSRSEMNVSTLELGDSALYLCASSLVSGGGQPQHFGDGTRLSIL.

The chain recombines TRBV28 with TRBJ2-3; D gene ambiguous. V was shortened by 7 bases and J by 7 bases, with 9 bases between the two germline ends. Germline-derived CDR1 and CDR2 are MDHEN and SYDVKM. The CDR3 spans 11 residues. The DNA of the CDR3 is TGTGCCAGCACTCGTACAAATACGCAGTATTTT. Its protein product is CASTRTNTQYF.

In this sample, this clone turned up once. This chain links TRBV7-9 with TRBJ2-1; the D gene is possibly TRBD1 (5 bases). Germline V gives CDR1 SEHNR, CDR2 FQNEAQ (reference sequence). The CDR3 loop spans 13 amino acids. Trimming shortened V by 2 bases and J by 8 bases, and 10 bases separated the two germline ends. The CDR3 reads CASSLRGRDEQFF. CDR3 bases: TGTGCCAGCAGCTTAAGGGGTAGGGATGAGCAGTTCTTC.

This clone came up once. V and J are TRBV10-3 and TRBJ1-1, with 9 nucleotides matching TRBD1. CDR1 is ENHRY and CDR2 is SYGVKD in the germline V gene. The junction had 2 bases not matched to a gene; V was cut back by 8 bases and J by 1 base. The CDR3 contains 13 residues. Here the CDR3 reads CAISGQGNTEAFF. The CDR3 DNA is TGTGCCATCTCGGGACAGGGGAACACTGAAGCTTTCTTT.

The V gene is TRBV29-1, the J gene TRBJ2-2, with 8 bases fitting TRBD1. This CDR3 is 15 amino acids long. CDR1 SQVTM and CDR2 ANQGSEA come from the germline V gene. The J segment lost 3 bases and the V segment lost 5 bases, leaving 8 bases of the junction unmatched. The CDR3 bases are TGCAGCGTTTCAAGCGCAGGGGGCTACACCGGGGAGCTGTTTTTT. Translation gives CSVSSAGGYTGELFF.

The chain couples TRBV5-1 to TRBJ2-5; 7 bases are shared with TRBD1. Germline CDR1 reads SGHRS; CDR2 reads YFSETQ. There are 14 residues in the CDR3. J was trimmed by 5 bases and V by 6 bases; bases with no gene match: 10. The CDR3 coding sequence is TGCGCCAGCACCAGGGACAGCTCCAGGGAGACCCAGTACTTC. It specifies CASTRDSSRETQYF.

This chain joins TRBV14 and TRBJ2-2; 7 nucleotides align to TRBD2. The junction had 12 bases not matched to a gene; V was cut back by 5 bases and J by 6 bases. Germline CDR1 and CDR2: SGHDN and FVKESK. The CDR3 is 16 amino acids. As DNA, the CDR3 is TGTGCCAGCAGCTCGGGGCTGGGACTAAACTCCGGGGAGCTGTTTTTT. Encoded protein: CASSSGLGLNSGELFF.

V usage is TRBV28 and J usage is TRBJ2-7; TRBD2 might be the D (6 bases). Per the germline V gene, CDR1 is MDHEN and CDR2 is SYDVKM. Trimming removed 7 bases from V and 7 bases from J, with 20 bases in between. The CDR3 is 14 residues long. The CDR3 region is CASTLDVGRREQYF. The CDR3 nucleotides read TGTGCCAGCACCCTCGACGTCGGGAGAAGGGAGCAGTACTTC.

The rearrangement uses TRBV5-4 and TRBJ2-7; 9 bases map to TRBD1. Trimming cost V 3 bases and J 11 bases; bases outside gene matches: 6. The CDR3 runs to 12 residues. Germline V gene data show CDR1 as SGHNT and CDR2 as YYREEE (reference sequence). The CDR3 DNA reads TGTGCCAGCAGCTCGCCACAGGGGGCGGAGTACTTC. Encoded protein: CASSSPQGAEYF.

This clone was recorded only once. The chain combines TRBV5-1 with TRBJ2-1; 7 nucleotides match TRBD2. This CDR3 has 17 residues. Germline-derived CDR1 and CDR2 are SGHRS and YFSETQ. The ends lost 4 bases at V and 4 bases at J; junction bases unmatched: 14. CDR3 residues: CASSRDSQRGAYNEQFF. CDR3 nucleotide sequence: TGCGCCAGCAGCCGCGACTCCCAGCGGGGAGCGTACAATGAGCAGTTCTTC.

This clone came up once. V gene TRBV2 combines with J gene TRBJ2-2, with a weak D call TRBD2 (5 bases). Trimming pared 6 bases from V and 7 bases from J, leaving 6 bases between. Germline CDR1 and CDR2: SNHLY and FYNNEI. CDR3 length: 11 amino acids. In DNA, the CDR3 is TGTGCCAGCAGCAGCGGCGGGGAGCTGTTTTTT. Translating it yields CASSSGGELFF.

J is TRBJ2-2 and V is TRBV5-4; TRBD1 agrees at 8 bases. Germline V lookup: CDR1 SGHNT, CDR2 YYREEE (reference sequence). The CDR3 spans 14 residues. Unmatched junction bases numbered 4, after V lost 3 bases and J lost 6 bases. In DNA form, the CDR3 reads TGTGCCAGCAGCTCGGGACAGGTCTCCGGGGAGCTGTTTTTT. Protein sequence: CASSSGQVSGELFF.

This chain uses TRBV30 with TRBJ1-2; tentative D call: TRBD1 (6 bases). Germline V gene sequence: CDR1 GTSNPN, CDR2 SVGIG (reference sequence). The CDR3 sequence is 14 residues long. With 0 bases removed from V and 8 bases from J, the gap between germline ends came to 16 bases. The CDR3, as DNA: TGTGCCTGGAGTGTACAGCCGGGGGGCTGGGGCTACACCTTC. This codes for CAWSVQPGGWGYTF. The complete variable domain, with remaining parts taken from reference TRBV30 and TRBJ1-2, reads SQTIHQWPATLVQPVGSPLSLECTVEGTSNPNLYWYRQAAGRGLQLLFYSVGIGQISSEVPQNLSASRPQDRQFILSSKKLLLSDSGFYLCAWSVQPGGWGYTFGSGTRLTVV.

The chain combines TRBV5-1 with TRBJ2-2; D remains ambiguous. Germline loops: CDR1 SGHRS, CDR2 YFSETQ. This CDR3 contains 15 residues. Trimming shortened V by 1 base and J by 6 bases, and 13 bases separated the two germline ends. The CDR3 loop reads CASSLSPANAGELFF. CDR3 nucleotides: TGCGCCAGCAGCTTGTCTCCCGCTAACGCCGGGGAGCTGTTTTTT.

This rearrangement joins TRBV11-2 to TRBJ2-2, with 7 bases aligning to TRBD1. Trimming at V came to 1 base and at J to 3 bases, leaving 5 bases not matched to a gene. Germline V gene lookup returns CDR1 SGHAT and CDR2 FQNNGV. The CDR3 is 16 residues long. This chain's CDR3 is CASSLVQGWDTGELFF. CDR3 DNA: TGTGCCAGCAGCTTAGTACAGGGGTGGGACACCGGGGAGCTGTTTTTT.

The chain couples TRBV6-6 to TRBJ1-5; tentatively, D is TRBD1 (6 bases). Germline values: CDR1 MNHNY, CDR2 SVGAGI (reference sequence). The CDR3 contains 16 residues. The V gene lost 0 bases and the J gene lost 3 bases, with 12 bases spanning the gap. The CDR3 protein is CASSYSTQGTNQPQHF. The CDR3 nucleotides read TGTGCCAGCAGTTACTCGACCCAGGGGACCAATCAGCCCCAGCATTTT.

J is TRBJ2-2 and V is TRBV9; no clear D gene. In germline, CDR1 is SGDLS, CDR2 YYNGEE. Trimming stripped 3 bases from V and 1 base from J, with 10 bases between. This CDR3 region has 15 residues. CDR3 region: CASSETGVNTGELFF. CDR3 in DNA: TGTGCCAGCAGCGAGACGGGTGTGAACACCGGGGAGCTGTTTTTT.

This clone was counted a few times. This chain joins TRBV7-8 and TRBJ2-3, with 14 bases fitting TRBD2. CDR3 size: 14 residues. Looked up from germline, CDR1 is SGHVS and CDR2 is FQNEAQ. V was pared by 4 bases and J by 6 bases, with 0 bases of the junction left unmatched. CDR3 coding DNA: TGTGCCAGCAGCTGGACTAGCGGGAGGGATACGCAGTATTTT. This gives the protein CASSWTSGRDTQYF.

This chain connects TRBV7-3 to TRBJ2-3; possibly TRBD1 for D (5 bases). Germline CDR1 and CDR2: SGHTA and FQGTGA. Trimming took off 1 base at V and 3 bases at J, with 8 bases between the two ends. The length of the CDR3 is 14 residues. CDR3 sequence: CASSLMGQTDTQYF. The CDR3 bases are TGTGCCAGCAGCTTAATGGGGCAAACAGATACGCAGTATTTT.

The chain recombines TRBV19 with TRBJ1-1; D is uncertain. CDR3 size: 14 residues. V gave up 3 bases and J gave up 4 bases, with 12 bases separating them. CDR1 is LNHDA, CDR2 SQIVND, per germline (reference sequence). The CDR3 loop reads CASSMLGLRTEAFF. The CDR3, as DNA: TGTGCCAGTAGTATGTTGGGCTTACGCACTGAAGCTTTCTTT.

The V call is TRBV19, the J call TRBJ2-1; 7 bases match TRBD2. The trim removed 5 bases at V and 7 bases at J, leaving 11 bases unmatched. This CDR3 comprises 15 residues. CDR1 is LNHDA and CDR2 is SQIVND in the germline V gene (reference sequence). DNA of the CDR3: TGTGCCAGTAGTTCGAGGTGGGAGGGGATGAATGAGCAGTTCTTC. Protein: CASSSRWEGMNEQFF.